These 20 T cell receptor beta chains share one sample of origin, sequenced in a study of T cell changes during pregnancy in multiple sclerosis. Sequenced by immunoSEQ multiplex PCR; TCRdb stores in-frame clones only, minus some. The sample shows under 65,000 clones, 93% of them seen only once. This sample comprised CD8+ T cells from peripheral blood mononuclear cells, obtained in the second trimester of pregnancy. The receptors derive from a female donor with multiple sclerosis, enrolled in a pregnancy study.

This chain's CDR3 is CASSLSPGGSTEAFF. In nucleotides, the CDR3 is TGTGCCAGCAGTTTATCGCCAGGGGGTAGTACTGAAGCTTTCTTT. This chain links TRBV27 with TRBJ1-1; TRBD1 matches 7 bases. CDR3 length equals 15 residues. Looked up from germline, CDR1 is MNHEY and CDR2 is SMNVEV (reference sequence). Trimming at V came to 0 bases and at J to 5 bases, leaving 6 bases not matched to a gene.

The chain carries TRBV4-1 and TRBJ2-1; the D is unclear. The germline gives CDR1 MGHRA, CDR2 YSYEKL. This CDR3 has 12 amino acids. V gave up 3 bases and J gave up 8 bases, with 8 bases separating them. The CDR3 loop reads CASSHLSYEQFF. CDR3 DNA: TGCGCCAGCAGCCATCTTAGTTATGAGCAGTTCTTC.

V is TRBV4-1 and J is TRBJ2-7, with 7 nucleotides matching TRBD1. The CDR3 length is 14 residues. The junction had 7 bases not matched to a gene; V was cut back by 5 bases and J by 3 bases. The germline gives CDR1 MGHRA, CDR2 YSYEKL. The DNA for the CDR3 is TGCGCCAGCAGCAACCCCCCAGGGGGCTACGAGCAGTACTTC. Its protein is CASSNPPGGYEQYF.

The chain has TRBV30 and TRBJ2-1; possibly TRBD2 for D (6 bases). Per the germline V gene, CDR1 is GTSNPN and CDR2 is SVGIG (reference sequence). V lost 2 bases and J 9 bases, leaving 14 bases between the germline ends. This CDR3 spans 13 amino acids. The CDR3 region has the DNA TGTGCCTGGAGTCCGACTAGGGGTGGTGAGCAGTTCTTC. It yields the protein CAWSPTRGGEQFF. The variable domain in full, completed from reference TRBV30 and TRBJ2-1, reads SQTIHQWPATLVQPVGSPLSLECTVEGTSNPNLYWYRQAAGRGLQLLFYSVGIGQISSEVPQNLSASRPQDRQFILSSKKLLLSDSGFYLCAWSPTRGGEQFFGPGTRLTVL.

By its share, this clone is medium-sized (0.01 to 0.1%). The V gene is TRBV6-1, the J gene TRBJ2-7; a weak D match, TRBD2 (7 bases). V dropped 0 bases and J dropped 4 bases, with 10 bases sitting between them. In germline, CDR1 is MNHNS, CDR2 SASEGT. The CDR3 runs to 14 residues. As DNA, the CDR3 is TGTGCCAGCAGTGAAGCGGAGGGGGGGTACGAGCAGTACTTC. Amino acids: CASSEAEGGYEQYF.

Comments on this clone: One end of the junction varies from germline; a read error may be responsible. The chain combines TRBV29-1 with TRBJ2-1; 9 nucleotides agree with TRBD1. Germline loops: CDR1 SQVTM, CDR2 ANQGSEA. The CDR3 consists of 14 residues. The CDR3 DNA follows: TGCAGCGCTGTGACAGGGGGACACTACGATGAGCAGTTCTTC. Encoded protein: CSAVTGGHYDEQFF.

The chain joins TRBV4-2 to TRBJ1-2; TRBD1 aligns across 7 bases. V was pared by 3 bases and J by 6 bases, with 7 bases of the junction left unmatched. The length of the CDR3 is 14 residues. Germline loops: CDR1 LGHNA, CDR2 YNFKEQ. The CDR3 loop is CASSQEQGYHGYTF. The DNA of the CDR3 is TGTGCCAGCAGCCAGGAACAGGGGTACCATGGCTACACCTTC.

This sequence joins TRBV27 and TRBJ1-4, with D hard to call. Germline loops: CDR1 MNHEY, CDR2 SMNVEV (reference sequence). The CDR3 spans 12 residues. The V end lost 8 bases, the J end lost 4 bases, and 8 bases lay between the germline ends. The CDR3 is CASGEFNEKLFF. The CDR3 bases are TGTGCCAGCGGAGAGTTTAATGAAAAACTGTTTTTT.

The chain joins TRBV13 to TRBJ2-7; maybe TRBD2 (5 bases). The CDR3 is made up of 14 amino acids. Looked up from germline, CDR1 is PRHDT and CDR2 is FYEKMQ (reference sequence). V was trimmed by 2 bases and J by 2 bases, leaving 10 bases between them. Here the CDR3 reads CASSLYRGPYEQYF. The CDR3, as DNA: TGTGCCAGCAGCTTATATCGGGGTCCCTACGAGCAGTACTTC.

The V and J genes are TRBV30 and TRBJ2-7; D unclear. The V and J ends lost 1 base and 0 bases respectively, with 10 bases between them. The CDR3 covers 14 residues. CDR1 and CDR2 from the germline V gene are GTSNPN and SVGIG (reference sequence). In DNA, the CDR3 is TGTGCCTGGAGTGACTTTTCGAGCTCCTACGAGCAGTACTTC. This codes for CAWSDFSSSYEQYF.

The rearrangement joins TRBV4-2 to TRBJ2-3; 8 bases align to TRBD2. V lost 4 bases, J lost 2 bases, and 11 bases stayed unmatched. CDR3 length: 17 residues. From germline, CDR1 is LGHNA and CDR2 YNFKEQ. CDR3 DNA sequence: TGTGCCAGCAGCCTACTAGCGGTGGCCGAGATCACAGATACGCAGTATTTT. This codes for CASSLLAVAEITDTQYF.

The V and J genes are TRBV6-1 and TRBJ1-2; 8 bases fit TRBD1. Trimming cost V 8 bases and J 2 bases; bases outside gene matches: 7. Germline CDR1 reads MNHNS; CDR2 reads SASEGT. The CDR3 runs to 14 residues. The CDR3 protein is CASETGVGNYGYTF. In DNA form, the CDR3 reads TGTGCCAGCGAGACAGGGGTAGGCAACTATGGCTACACCTTC.

The chain employs TRBV29-1 and TRBJ1-2, with D possibly TRBD1 on 5 matching bases. The V end lost 0 bases, the J end lost 3 bases, and 17 bases lay between the germline ends. Germline CDR1 and CDR2: SQVTM and ANQGSEA. The CDR3 is made up of 16 amino acids. Here the CDR3 DNA reads TGCAGCGTTGAAGATTATGGGGGGGGTGGATACTATGGCTACACCTTC. This codes for CSVEDYGGGGYYGYTF.

This clone came up once. The junction shows a germline mismatch at one end, possibly a read error. The chain is built from TRBV29-1 and TRBJ2-4; TRBD1 matches 9 bases. The V gene's germline CDR1 is SQVTM and CDR2 ANQGSEA. This CDR3 has 16 amino acids. The CDR3 is CSVEEGTGTGRPGQDF. In nucleotides, the CDR3 is TGCAGCGTTGAAGAGGGGACCGGGACAGGGAGGCCAGGTCAGGACTTC.

The rearrangement joins TRBV15 to TRBJ2-2, with 10 bases fitting TRBD2. The trim removed 3 bases at V and 1 base at J, leaving 8 bases unmatched. Germline lookup yields CDR1 LNHNV and CDR2 YYDKDF (reference sequence). The CDR3 is 18 amino acids. CDR3 protein: CATSRNLAGVMNTGELFF. The CDR3 DNA reads TGTGCCACCAGCAGGAACCTAGCGGGGGTAATGAACACCGGGGAGCTGTTTTTT.

The chain combines TRBV6-5 with TRBJ1-1; D not resolved. V shed 5 bases and J shed 1 base, with 8 bases lying between them. The CDR3 totals 13 residues. The germline V gene has CDR1 MNHEY and CDR2 SVGAGI. DNA of the CDR3: TGTGCCAGCAGTCACCCCGGGAACACTGAAGCTTTCTTT. Its translation is CASSHPGNTEAFF.

There are a few counts of this clone. The chain joins TRBV19 to TRBJ1-1, with D possibly matching TRBD1 (5 bases). The CDR3 length is 16 residues. Trimming cost V 5 bases and J 3 bases, with 19 bases left between them. CDR1 LNHDA and CDR2 SQIVND come from the germline V gene (reference sequence). The CDR3 DNA is TGTGCCAGTAGTCACTACCCCGGCAGGGCGGACACTGAAGCTTTCTTT. It encodes CASSHYPGRADTEAFF.

This chain connects TRBV19 to TRBJ1-5, with D hard to call. Trimming removed 7 bases from V and 1 base from J, with 11 bases in between. The germline V gene encodes CDR1 LNHDA and CDR2 SQIVND (reference sequence). The CDR3 consists of 14 residues. CDR3 in DNA: TGTGCCAGTAAAGGAGGGTTAAGCAATCAGCCCCAGCATTTT. Translated: CASKGGLSNQPQHF. Looking up the rest from reference TRBV19 and TRBJ1-5 gives the full variable domain: DGGITQSPKYLFRKEGQNVTLSCEQNLNHDAMYWYRQDPGQGLRLIYYSQIVNDFQKGDIAEGYSVSREKKESFPLTVTSAQKNPTAFYLCASKGGLSNQPQHFGDGTRLSIL.

This sequence joins TRBV5-6 and TRBJ1-2, with unresolved D. The CDR3 has 13 amino acids. Germline V gene lookup returns CDR1 SGHDT and CDR2 YYEEEE. The V and J ends lost 4 bases and 8 bases respectively, with 15 bases between them. CDR3 DNA: TGTGCCAGCAGCCTAGTATCCACCGGGGGCTACACCTTC. Its translation: CASSLVSTGGYTF.

This clone was picked up one time. The chain uses TRBV4-2 and TRBJ2-7; 8 bases align to TRBD2. After removal of 0 bases from V and 2 bases from J, the junction contained 9 bases not matched to a gene. The CDR3 is 17 amino acids. Germline CDR1 is LGHNA and CDR2 is YNFKEQ. The CDR3, as DNA: TGTGCCAGCAGCCAAGATGTGTGGACTAGCCCAACCTACGAGCAGTACTTC. It codes for CASSQDVWTSPTYEQYF.